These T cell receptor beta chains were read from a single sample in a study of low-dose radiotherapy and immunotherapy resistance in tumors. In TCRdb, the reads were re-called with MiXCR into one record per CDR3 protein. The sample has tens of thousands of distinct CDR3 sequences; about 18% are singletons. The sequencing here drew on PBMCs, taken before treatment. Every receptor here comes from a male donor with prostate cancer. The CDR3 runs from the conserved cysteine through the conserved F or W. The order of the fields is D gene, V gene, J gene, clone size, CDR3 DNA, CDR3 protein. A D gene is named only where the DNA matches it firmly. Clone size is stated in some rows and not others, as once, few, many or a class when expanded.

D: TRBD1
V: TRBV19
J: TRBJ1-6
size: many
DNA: TGTGCCAGCGGACAGGACCCTAATTCACCCCTCCACTTT
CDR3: CASGQDPNSPLHF

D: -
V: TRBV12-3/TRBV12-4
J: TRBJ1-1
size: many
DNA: TGTGCCAGCAGCTCGCAGGGTTTCGAAGCTTTCTTT
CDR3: CASSSQGFEAFF

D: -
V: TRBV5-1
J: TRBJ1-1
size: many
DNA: TGCGCCAGCAGGTTGGATGGAGGGAACACTGAAGCTTTCTTT
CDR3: CASRLDGGNTEAFF

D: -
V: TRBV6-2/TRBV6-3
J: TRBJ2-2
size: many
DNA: TGTGCCAGCATTTATCCAGGGGTCCCCGGGGAGCTGTTTTTT
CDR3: CASIYPGVPGELFF

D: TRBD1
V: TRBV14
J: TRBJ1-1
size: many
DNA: TGTGCCAGCAGCCACCGGACAGGGACGGGTGGAGGTACTGAAGCTTTCTTT
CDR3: CASSHRTGTGGGTEAFF

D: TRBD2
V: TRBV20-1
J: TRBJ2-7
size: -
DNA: TGCAGTGCTATTTCGACTAGCGGGGGGGGATACGAGCAGTACTTC
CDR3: CSAISTSGGGYEQYF

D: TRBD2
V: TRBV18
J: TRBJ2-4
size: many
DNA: TGTGCCAGCTCACCACCTGGCGGGGGGGCCGGGAACATTCAGTACTTC
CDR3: CASSPPGGGAGNIQYF

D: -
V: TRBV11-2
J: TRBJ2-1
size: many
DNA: TGTGCCAGCAGCTTAGATTGGCTAGCAGATTACAATGAGCAGTTCTTC
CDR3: CASSLDWLADYNEQFF

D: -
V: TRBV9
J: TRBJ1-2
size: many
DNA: TGTGCCAGCAGCGCGAGGACGGAAAACTATGGCTACACCTTC
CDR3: CASSARTENYGYTF

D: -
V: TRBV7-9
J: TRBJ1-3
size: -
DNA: TGTGCCAGCAGCTTAGGGGCAGGGGACTCTGGAAACACCATATATTTT
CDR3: CASSLGAGDSGNTIYF

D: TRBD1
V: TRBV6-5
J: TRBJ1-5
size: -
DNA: TGTGCCAGCAGGGCACAGGGGTTCAATCAGCCCCAGCATTTT
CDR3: CASRAQGFNQPQHF

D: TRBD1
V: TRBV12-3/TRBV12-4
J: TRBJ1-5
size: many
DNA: TGTGCCAGCGGGCGGCAGGGGGTGGGGAATCAGCCCCAGCATTTT
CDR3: CASGRQGVGNQPQHF

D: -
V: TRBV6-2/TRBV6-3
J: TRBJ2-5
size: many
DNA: TGTGCCAGCACCAATCAGGAGAAAGAGACCCAGTACTTC
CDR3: CASTNQEKETQYF

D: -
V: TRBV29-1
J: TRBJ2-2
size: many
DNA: TGCAGCGCGAAGGGGGGGAACACCGGGGAGCTGTTTTTT
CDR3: CSAKGGNTGELFF

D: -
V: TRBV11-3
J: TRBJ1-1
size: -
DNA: TGTGCCAGGGGGGGGCAGAACACTGAAGCTTTCTTT
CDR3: CARGGQNTEAFF

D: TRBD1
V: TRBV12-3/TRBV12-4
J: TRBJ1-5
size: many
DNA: TGTGCCAGCAGTTCCAGGGGGGATCAGCCCCAGCATTTT
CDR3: CASSSRGDQPQHF

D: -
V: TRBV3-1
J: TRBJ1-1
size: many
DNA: TGTGCCAGCAGCCGGGTGAAGCTGGGGAACACTGAAGCTTTCTTT
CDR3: CASSRVKLGNTEAFF